This is a list of T cell receptor beta chains from one sample in a study of early T cells in non-severe SARS-CoV-2 infection. TCRdb re-analysed the 5' RACE reads in MiXCR, keeping a single row per CDR3 protein. The table shows about 52,000 distinct CDR3 sequences, with around 10% occurring only once. Sequenced sample: whole blood. These receptors all come from an adult who was a healthcare worker with PCR-confirmed SARS-CoV-2 infection or an uninfected control (not recorded which). Both conserved end residues are part of each CDR3. A D gene is named only where the DNA matches it firmly. Clone sizes are given selectively: once, few, many, or a class where the clone is expanded.

TRBJ2-7 . TRBV11-2 many CASSLEATAIYEQYF TGTGCCAGCAGCTTAGAAGCAACTGCAATTTACGAGCAGTACTTC
TRBJ2-7 . TRBV18 . CASSPEQVLEQYF TGTGCCAGCTCACCAGAACAGGTCCTGGAGCAGTACTTC
TRBJ2-1 . TRBV12-3/TRBV12-4 many CASSLRQGLGNEQFF TGTGCCAGCAGTTTACGCCAGGGCCTTGGGAATGAGCAGTTCTTC
TRBJ2-7 TRBD2 TRBV7-9 . CASSSTTSGGFYEQYF TGTGCCAGCAGCTCCACGACTAGCGGGGGGTTCTACGAGCAGTACTTC
TRBJ2-2 . TRBV9 few CASTKNTGELFF TGTGCCAGCACGAAGAACACCGGGGAGCTGTTTTTT
TRBJ2-1 TRBD2 TRBV29-1 few CSSPLQGLAGEQFF TGCAGCTCCCCACTCCAGGGTCTAGCGGGAGAGCAGTTCTTC
TRBJ2-7 . TRBV2 few CASRGSRSYEQYF TGTGCCAGCAGGGGGTCCCGCTCCTACGAGCAGTACTTC
TRBJ2-2 . TRBV14 few CASSRVTADIGELFF TGTGCCAGCAGCCGAGTAACAGCGGACATCGGGGAGCTGTTTTTT
TRBJ1-1 . TRBV5-1 many CASSPDSGRNTEAFF TGCGCCAGCAGCCCCGATTCTGGAAGGAACACTGAAGCTTTCTTT
TRBJ2-1 TRBD2 TRBV6-6 few CATYSLGGDEQFF TGTGCCACGTACTCCTTGGGAGGGGATGAGCAGTTCTTC
TRBJ2-2 . TRBV11-2 . CASSLVRGQLGGELFF TGTGCCAGCAGCTTAGTGCGGGGGCAGCTCGGCGGGGAGCTGTTTTTT
TRBJ2-3 . TRBV13 many CASRLWIADEDTQYF TGTGCCAGTAGATTATGGATCGCCGATGAGGATACGCAGTATTTT
TRBJ2-7 . TRBV4-1 . CASSQKQGYEQYF TGCGCCAGCAGCCAGAAACAGGGCTACGAGCAGTACTTC
TRBJ2-1 . TRBV29-1 few CSVRGRDPYNEQFF TGCAGCGTCCGAGGTAGGGACCCCTACAATGAGCAGTTCTTC
TRBJ1-4 . TRBV29-1 . CSVNARGANEKLFF TGCAGCGTTAACGCCCGAGGAGCTAATGAAAAACTGTTTTTT
TRBJ1-2 . TRBV11-2 . CASSSAYRSANGYTF TGTGCCAGCAGCTCAGCATACAGGTCGGCGAATGGCTACACCTTC